The rows below give T cell receptor beta chains drawn from one sample of a study of control samples from healthy donors and cancer patients. Sequencing was performed with immunoSEQ multiplex PCR; in TCRdb, only in-frame clones are kept and a portion is missing. The data show 100,000 to 150,000 clones, with roughly nine tenths seen just once and around 1.8% held by the top ten. What was sequenced was blood. The origin of the receptors is a man in his late teens or twenties in good health. Each CDR3 is given with its conserved first and last residue. D genes are given only for firm matches. The size entry is marked missing in some rows and otherwise reads once, few, many or a size class.

V	D	J	size	CDR3	DNA
TRBV7-7	TRBD2	TRBJ2-3	once	CASSPLAGGTDTQYF	TGTGCTAGCAGCCCCTTAGCGGGAGGCACAGATACGCAGTATTTT
TRBV7-2	-	TRBJ1-1	-	CASSPPGGENTEAFF	TGTGCCAGCAGCCCCCCGGGCGGGGAGAACACTGAAGCTTTCTTT
TRBV6-5	TRBD1	TRBJ1-1	-	CASSPQGGAFF	TGTGCCAGCAGTCCACAGGGGGGCGCTTTCTTT
TRBV28	-	TRBJ1-5	-	CASSLRGGNQPQHF	TGTGCCAGCAGTTTAAGAGGGGGCAATCAGCCCCAGCATTTT
TRBV6-5	-	TRBJ1-1	-	CASSSQAGGTEAFF	TGTGCCAGCAGTTCCCAGGCGGGCGGCACTGAAGCTTTCTTT
TRBV25-1	-	TRBJ2-7	once	CASSPGPGGSYEQYF	TGTGCCAGCAGCCCCGGGCCAGGCGGCTCCTACGAGCAGTACTTC
TRBV25-1	-	TRBJ2-5	-	CASSELAFTEKETQYF	TGTGCCAGCAGTGAATTGGCCTTTACGGAGAAAGAGACCCAGTACTTC
TRBV6-2/TRBV6-3	-	TRBJ1-1	-	CASSYFKGPTNTEAFF	TGTGCCAGCAGTTACTTTAAGGGGCCTACGAACACTGAAGCTTTCTTT
TRBV10-3	-	TRBJ2-7	-	CAIRYDPTGTQYF	TGTGCCATCAGATACGACCCGACAGGGACTCAGTACTTC
TRBV6-5	-	TRBJ2-3	-	CASSYSGGRTDTQYF	TGTGCCAGCAGTTACTCTGGGGGTCGCACAGATACGCAGTATTTT
TRBV3-1/TRBV3-2	-	TRBJ2-7	-	CASGVAQGMGYEQYF	TGTGCCAGCGGGGTGGCGCAGGGAATGGGGTACGAGCAGTACTTC
TRBV25-1	-	TRBJ2-7	-	CASSESERLGEQYF	TGTGCCAGCAGTGAAAGCGAGCGTTTAGGTGAGCAGTACTTC
TRBV25-1	-	TRBJ2-2	-	CASSEVGVQNTGELFF	TGTGCCAGCAGTGAAGTTGGAGTACAGAACACCGGGGAGCTGTTTTTT
TRBV27	-	TRBJ1-5	-	CASSLWGLNSNQPQHF	TGTGCCAGCAGTTTATGGGGGCTTAATAGCAATCAGCCCCAGCATTTT
TRBV18	-	TRBJ1-2	-	CASSIGVPRGDYGYTF	TGTGCCAGCTCAATCGGGGTTCCCCGCGGGGACTATGGCTACACCTTC
TRBV5-4	-	TRBJ1-1	-	CASSGGSEAFF	TGTGCCAGCAGCGGTGGATCTGAAGCTTTCTTT
TRBV24-1	-	TRBJ1-6	once	CAASRSYNSPLHF	TGTGCCGCGTCGAGGTCCTATAATTCACCCCTCCACTTT
TRBV6-5	-	TRBJ1-2	-	CAVSDYGYTF	TGTGCCGTATCAGACTATGGCTACACCTTC
TRBV30	-	TRBJ1-1	-	CAWTILLPDTNTEAFF	TGTGCCTGGACTATTCTACTACCGGACACGAACACTGAAGCTTTCTTT
TRBV6-6	TRBD1	TRBJ1-1	-	CASNQGARAGTEAFF	TGTGCCAGCAATCAGGGGGCGCGGGCGGGGACTGAAGCTTTCTTT
TRBV6-4	-	TRBJ2-3	-	CASSDSGVTQYF	TGTGCCAGCAGTGACTCGGGGGTTACGCAGTATTTT
TRBV18	-	TRBJ2-1	-	CASSPRPDSYNEQFF	TGTGCCAGCTCACCACGGCCGGACTCCTACAATGAGCAGTTCTTC
TRBV7-8	-	TRBJ2-7	-	CASSLGRSRGDGKSYEQYF	TGTGCCAGCAGCTTAGGACGTTCGAGGGGTGACGGAAAGTCCTACGAGCAGTACTTC